A single sample gave rise to the 3 T cell receptor beta chains below, sequenced in a study of T cells in Graves' hyperthyroidism and ophthalmopathy. Amplification of TCR beta CDR3 regions was performed using RNA transcripts as template. Researchers ran a first-round RT-PCR on the TCR CDR3 using the HTBI primer set. Via MiXCR, TCRdb re-called the multiplex PCR reads, giving one row per CDR3 protein. The data hold approximately 870,000 distinct CDR3 sequences, with 35% to 40% observed a single time. The sequencing sample was made of blood. Every receptor here comes from a man younger than 35 with Graves' hyperthyroidism.

The gene calls are TRBV7-9 and TRBJ2-6; 10 positions match TRBD1. This CDR3 has 19 amino acids. Germline V gene sequence: CDR1 SEHNR, CDR2 FQNEAQ (reference sequence). V lost 5 bases, J lost 1 base, and 11 bases stayed unmatched. The DNA of the CDR3 is TGTGCCAGCAGCGTACCGGACAGGGGGGGACTGTCTGGGGCCAACGTCCTGACTTTC. Residues: CASSVPDRGGLSGANVLTF. Variable domain in full (rest from reference TRBV7-9 and TRBJ2-6): DTGVSQNPRHKITKRGQNVTFRCDPISEHNRLYWYRQTLGQGPEFLTYFQNEAQLEKSRLLSDRFSAERPKGSFSTLEIQRTEQGDSAMYLCASSVPDRGGLSGANVLTFGAGSRLTVL.

V and J are TRBV25-1 and TRBJ1-2, with no clear D. Germline values: CDR1 MGHDK, CDR2 SYGVNS. This CDR3 has 15 amino acids. Trimming pared 8 bases from V and 4 bases from J, leaving 20 bases between. CDR3 nucleotide sequence: TGTGCCAGCGTTGAAGAATACGGGCCCTTCTATGGCTACACCTTC. Translated: CASVEEYGPFYGYTF.

A note on this clonotype: A junction boundary mismatches the germline segment, possibly from a read error. V and J are TRBV5-1 and TRBJ2-7; TRBD1 aligns across 10 bases. The germline gives CDR1 SGHRS, CDR2 YFSETQ. This CDR3 contains 12 residues. The CDR3 DNA is TGCGCCAGTCGGGACAGGGGTTACGAGCGGTACTTC. It translates to CASRDRGYERYF.